The entry below describes one T cell receptor beta chain. This clone came up once. Its antigen has not been determined. No clone much larger than this one lies a single base away; base qualities are absent. The time point label corresponds to: baseline before first vaccination. Vaccinee samples came from UK trials COV001 and COV002, including a single-blind randomized controlled phase 2/3 trial of AZD1222 (ChAdOx1 nCoV-19) in healthy adults. Trial participant PBMC samples were collected at day 0 and day 28 after the second dose for TCRbeta chain sequencing. This record comes from a study of T cell responses to AZD1222 COVID-19 vaccine (dated by TCRdb to the early 2020s). With regard to the full study: AZD1222 recipients whose second dose came at about 4 weeks and those whose second dose came at about 12 weeks were combined into one group, since spike-specific TCR depth and breadth did not differ between the two schedules. Enrollment into the trials was organized by age into subgroups of 18-55, 56-69 and 70-plus years, and those subgroups contained roughly 150, 30 and 60 TCR-sequenced participants, respectively. TCR sequencing covered 233 trial participants: some 210 given two doses of AZD1222 and about 26 given two doses of MenACWY control vaccine.

The CDR3 regions of human TCRbeta chains were analyzed by immunosequencing. In the paper's pipeline: Repertoire TCRs were matched against a reference library of SARS-CoV-2-specific TCRs generated with the MIRA antigen-specificity platform. Breadth meant the fraction of unique TCRs that were SARS-CoV-2-associated, whereas depth meant the fraction of total T cells that were SARS-CoV-2-associated. Using the MIRA data, every spike-specific TCR was mapped to the spike region that the TCR reacted to and assigned to either a CD4 or a CD8 class. Log10-transformed breadth and depth values were compared by one-way ANOVA with Sidak's multiple comparisons tests. TCRdb holds this immuneACCESS table with in-frame rearrangements only. Some clones are missing; in checked studies, unresolved V genes explain under half, and the rest has no known cause. V and J calls and clone size are copied from that table; D and trimming were computed from the DNA. In this sample the table shows some 130,000 clones, 85% to 90% of which occur a single time. The top ten clones comprise roughly 2% of the sample.

Reading the germline V gene (reference sequence) gives CDR1 LNHDA and CDR2 SQIVND. Cut back by 7 bases and 5 bases, the V and J ends lie 15 bases apart. The CDR3 holds 15 amino acids from the cysteine to the phenylalanine. Only the CDR3 portion is preserved as DNA: 45 bases, with reading frame beginning at the first base. What the authors observed across the whole study: Reportedly, almost half of the unique spike-specific TCRs recognized epitopes lying outside the regions that are mutated in the B.1.351 and B.1.1.7 variants. The 56-69-year group was small, and its depth increase did not reach significance, likely because of low power. Because no samples from the day 14 peak response were available, repertoires could be characterized only after the peak T cell response. Vaccine-associated CD4 TCRs spanned the whole spike protein, with dominant responses in regions 160-218 and 743-854. After two AZD1222 doses, both the breadth and the depth of spike-specific TCRs were significantly higher than at day 0 and than in MenACWY recipients. Only a handful of AZD1222 recipients were SARS-CoV-2 seropositive at baseline, limiting conclusions about previously exposed vaccinees. Participants were mostly white British, with more females than males. The authors suggested clonal diversity may have been underestimated.

The chain couples TRBV19 to TRBJ1-6, with the D gene not clear enough to name. The TCR was taken from an adult in good health. The sequences come from peripheral blood, collected on day 0 of AZD1222 vaccination. The nucleotide sequence reads TGTGCCAGTACTCAGGCCTCATCGGATAATTCACCCCTCCACTTT. It is translated as CASTQASSDNSPLHF.